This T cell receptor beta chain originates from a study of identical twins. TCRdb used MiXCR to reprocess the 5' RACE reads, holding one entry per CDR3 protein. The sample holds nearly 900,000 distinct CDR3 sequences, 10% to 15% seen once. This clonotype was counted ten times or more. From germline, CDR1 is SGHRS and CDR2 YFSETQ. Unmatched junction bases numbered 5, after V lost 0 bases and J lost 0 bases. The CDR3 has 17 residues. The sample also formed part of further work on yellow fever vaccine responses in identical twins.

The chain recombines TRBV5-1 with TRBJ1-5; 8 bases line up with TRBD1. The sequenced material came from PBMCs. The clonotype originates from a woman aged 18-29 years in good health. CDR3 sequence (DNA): TGCGCCAGCAGCTTGGGGGGGGGACAGGATAGCAATCAGCCCCAGCATTTT. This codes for CASSLGGGQDSNQPQHF.